This T cell receptor beta chain was obtained from a study of blood T cell repertoires in COVID-19. Background on the study: T cells, B-cell-depleted T cells, or PBMCs provided the cDNA or gDNA that served as material.

The CDR3 extends over 16 amino acids. CDR1 SNHLY and CDR2 FYNNEI come from the germline V gene. V lost 5 bases and J lost 7; bases outside the gene matches: 13. The repertoire was sequenced with immunoSEQ multiplex PCR; TCRdb's copy has only in-frame clones and lacks some. The sample holds some 190,000 clones, 80% seen once. The sequencing sample was made of peripheral blood. The clonotype originates from a man between 60 and 70 years old with acute or convalescent COVID-19. The chain is built from TRBV2 and TRBJ2-1; 8 bases map to TRBD2. CDR3: CASSMARGGASNEQFF. For the CDR3, the DNA is TGTGCCAGCAGTATGGCCCGGGGGGGGGCCTCGAATGAGCAGTTCTTC. Based on the CDR3 plus reference TRBV2 and TRBJ2-1, the full variable domain is EPEVTQTPSHQVTQMGQEVILRCVPISNHLYFYWYRQILGQKVEFLVSFYNNEISEKSEIFDDQFSVERPDGSNFTLKIRSTKLEDSAMYFCASSMARGGASNEQFFGPGTRLTVL.